Only a few counts were recorded for the clone carrying this T cell receptor beta chain. CDR3 length: 15 amino acids. V lost 2 bases to trimming and J lost 3 bases; unmatched junction nucleotides: 6. The V gene's germline CDR1 is GTSNPN and CDR2 SVGIG (reference sequence). The data were taken from a study of cytotoxic CD8 clonotypes in ibrutinib-treated CLL. Study-level background: Across the patients, roughly 10 were relapsed/refractory, approximately 15 treatment-naive and about 18 IGHV unmutated.

Only in-frame clones appear in the TCRdb table, and some are missing; sequencing was by immunoSEQ multiplex PCR. The table shows about 140,000 clones, with 75% to 85% occurring only once. The TCR was taken from a human donor with chronic lymphocytic leukemia. The chain is built from TRBV30 and TRBJ2-7; 11 bases match TRBD1. Sequenced here: PBMCs, sampled after 36 months of ibrutinib treatment. The CDR3 nucleotides read TGTGCCTGGAGTCCGGGACAGGGGGTCGTCTACGAGCAGTACTTC. Its protein is CAWSPGQGVVYEQYF.